A single T cell receptor beta chain is shown here with its context. The sample is drawn from a study of blood T cell repertoires in COVID-19. Sequencing was performed with immunoSEQ multiplex PCR; in TCRdb, only in-frame clones are kept and a portion is missing. The repertoire includes about 110,000 clones, over 65% of them detected once, and roughly 3.8% sits in the top ten. This CDR3 is 13 amino acids long. V was pared by 3 bases and J by 4 bases, with 9 bases between. The germline V gene has CDR1 LNHDA and CDR2 SQIVND (reference sequence). The rearrangement uses TRBV19 and TRBJ2-5; D unclear. Sequencing used peripheral blood. The TCR comes from an elderly woman with acute or convalescent COVID-19. This chain's CDR3 is CASSMIGLETQYF. CDR3 nucleotide sequence: TGTGCCAGTAGTATGATTGGCTTAGAGACCCAGTACTTC.